This TCR beta chain was identified in a study of early T cells in non-severe SARS-CoV-2 infection. MiXCR, run by TCRdb on the 5' RACE reads, gives a single entry per CDR3 protein. The sample comprises over 45,000 distinct CDR3 sequences, 5.5% to 6.5% of which are singletons, and about 4.4% rests with the top ten. V lost 7 bases to trimming and J lost 2 bases, with 15 bases between them. CDR3 length equals 14 residues. From germline, CDR1 is SGHRS and CDR2 YFSETQ. Many counts were recorded for this clonotype. The sequenced material came from whole blood. J is TRBJ2-5 and V is TRBV5-1; TRBD2 is a possible D gene (7 bases). This clonotype originated in an adult who was a healthcare worker with PCR-confirmed SARS-CoV-2 infection or an uninfected control (not recorded which). The DNA for the CDR3 is TGCGCCAGCTATTCCAGGGGAGGGCAAGAGACCCAGTACTTC. Translated, it gives CASYSRGGQETQYF.